The 2 T cell receptor beta chains below were found in one sample sequenced in a study of blood T cell repertoires in COVID-19. Clones were read by immunoSEQ multiplex PCR, and TCRdb kept only the in-frame ones, dropping some. This table has roughly 170,000 clones, more than 75% appearing once. The sequencing sample was made of peripheral blood. The receptors come from a woman between 45 and 65 years old with COVID-19, enrolled during active disease.

The chain uses TRBV7-3 and TRBJ2-7; 7 bases are shared with TRBD2. CDR1 is SGHTA and CDR2 is FQGTGA in the germline V gene. CDR3 length: 15 residues. V lost 4 bases and J lost 2; bases outside the gene matches: 8. CDR3 residues: CASSSVGGEPYEQYF. The CDR3 DNA reads as TGTGCCAGCAGCTCGGTGGGGGGGGAACCCTACGAGCAGTACTTC.

The chain uses TRBV5-1 and TRBJ1-6; D remains unclear. The CDR3 has 15 residues. CDR1 SGHRS and CDR2 YFSETQ come from the germline V gene. V lost 4 bases, J lost 10 bases, and 18 bases lay in between. The CDR3 is CASSPGVGMNSPLHF. The CDR3 nucleotides are TGCGCCAGCAGCCCCGGAGTAGGAATGAACTCACCCCTCCACTTT.